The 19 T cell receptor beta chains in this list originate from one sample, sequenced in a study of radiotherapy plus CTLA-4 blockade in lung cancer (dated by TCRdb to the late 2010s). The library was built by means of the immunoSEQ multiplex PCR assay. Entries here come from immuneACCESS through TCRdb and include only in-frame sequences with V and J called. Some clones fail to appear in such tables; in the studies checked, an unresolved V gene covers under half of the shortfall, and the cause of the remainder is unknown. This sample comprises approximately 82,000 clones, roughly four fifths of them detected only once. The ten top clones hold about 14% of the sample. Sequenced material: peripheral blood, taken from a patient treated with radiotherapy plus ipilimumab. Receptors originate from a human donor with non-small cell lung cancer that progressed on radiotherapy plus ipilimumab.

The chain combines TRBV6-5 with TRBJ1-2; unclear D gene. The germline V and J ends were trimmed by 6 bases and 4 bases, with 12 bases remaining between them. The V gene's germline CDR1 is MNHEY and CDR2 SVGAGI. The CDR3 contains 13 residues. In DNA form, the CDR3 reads TGTGCCAGCAGGCCGACAACAACCTATGGCTACACCTTC. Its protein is CASRPTTTYGYTF.

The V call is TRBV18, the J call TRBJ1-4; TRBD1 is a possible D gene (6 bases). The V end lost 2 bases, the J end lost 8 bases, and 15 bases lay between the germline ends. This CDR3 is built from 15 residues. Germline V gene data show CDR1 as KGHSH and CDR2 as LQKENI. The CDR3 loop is CASSPAGQKGEKLFF. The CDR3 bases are TGTGCCAGCTCACCAGCCGGACAGAAGGGGGAAAAACTGTTTTTT.

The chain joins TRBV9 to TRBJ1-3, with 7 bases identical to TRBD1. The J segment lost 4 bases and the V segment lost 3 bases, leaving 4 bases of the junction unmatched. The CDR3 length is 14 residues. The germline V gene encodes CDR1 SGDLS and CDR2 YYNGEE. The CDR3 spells CASSAGTAGNTIYF. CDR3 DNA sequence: TGTGCCAGCAGCGCCGGGACAGCGGGAAACACCATATATTTT.

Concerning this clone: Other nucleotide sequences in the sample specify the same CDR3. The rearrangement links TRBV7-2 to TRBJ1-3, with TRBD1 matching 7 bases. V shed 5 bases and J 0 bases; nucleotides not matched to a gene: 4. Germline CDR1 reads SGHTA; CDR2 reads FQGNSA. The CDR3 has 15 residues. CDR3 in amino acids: CASSPRTGSGNTIYF. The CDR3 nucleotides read TGTGCCAGCAGCCCTAGGACAGGCTCTGGAAACACCATATATTTT.

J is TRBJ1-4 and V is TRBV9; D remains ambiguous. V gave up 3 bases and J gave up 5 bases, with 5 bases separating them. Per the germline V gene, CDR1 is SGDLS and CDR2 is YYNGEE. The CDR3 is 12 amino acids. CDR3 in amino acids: CASSGLNEKLFF. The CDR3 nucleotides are TGTGCCAGCAGCGGATTAAATGAAAAACTGTTTTTT. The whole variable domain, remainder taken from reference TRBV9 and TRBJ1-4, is DSGVTQTPKHLITATGQRVTLRCSPRSGDLSVYWYQQSLDQGLQFLIQYYNGEERAKGNILERFSAQQFPDLHSELNLSSLELGDSALYFCASSGLNEKLFFGSGTQLSVL.

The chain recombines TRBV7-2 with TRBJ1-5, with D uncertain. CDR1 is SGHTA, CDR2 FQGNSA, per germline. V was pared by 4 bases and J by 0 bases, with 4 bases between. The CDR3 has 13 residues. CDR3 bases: TGTGCCAGCAGCTATCATAGCAATCAGCCCCAGCATTTT. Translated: CASSYHSNQPQHF.

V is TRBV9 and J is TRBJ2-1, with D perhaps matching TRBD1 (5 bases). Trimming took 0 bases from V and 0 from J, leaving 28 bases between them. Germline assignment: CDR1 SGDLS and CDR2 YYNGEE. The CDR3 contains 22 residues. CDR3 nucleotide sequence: TGTGCCAGCAGCGTAGAGGGGTGGGTGTTCGTACTGTTCGAATCCTCCTACAATGAGCAGTTCTTC. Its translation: CASSVEGWVFVLFESSYNEQFF.

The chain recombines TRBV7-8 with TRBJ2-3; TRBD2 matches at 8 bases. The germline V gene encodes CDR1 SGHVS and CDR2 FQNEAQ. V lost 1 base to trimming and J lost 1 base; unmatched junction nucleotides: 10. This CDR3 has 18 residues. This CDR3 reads CASSLVFITGGGTDTQYF. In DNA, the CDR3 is TGTGCCAGCAGCTTAGTTTTCATAACGGGGGGGGGCACAGATACGCAGTATTTT.

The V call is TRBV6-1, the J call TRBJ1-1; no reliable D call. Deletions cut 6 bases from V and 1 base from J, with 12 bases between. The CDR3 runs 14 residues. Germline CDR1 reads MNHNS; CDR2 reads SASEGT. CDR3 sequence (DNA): TGTGCCAGCAGACTCTCTGTTGCGAACACTGAAGCTTTCTTT. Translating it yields CASRLSVANTEAFF.

CDR3 amino acids: CASSPSVTGTDTQYF. CDR3 in DNA: TGTGCCAGCAGCCCGAGCGTGACAGGCACAGATACGCAGTATTTT. The V gene is TRBV7-2, the J gene TRBJ2-3; possible D gene TRBD1, 5 bases. The CDR3 is 15 amino acids. Trimming shortened V by 5 bases and J by 1 base, and 13 bases separated the two germline ends. Looked up from germline, CDR1 is SGHTA and CDR2 is FQGNSA.

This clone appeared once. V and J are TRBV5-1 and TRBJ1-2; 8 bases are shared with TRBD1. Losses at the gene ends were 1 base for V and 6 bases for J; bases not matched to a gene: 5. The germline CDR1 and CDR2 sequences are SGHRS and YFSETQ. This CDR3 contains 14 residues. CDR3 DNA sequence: TGCGCCAGCAGCTTGCAGGGGGCGTGGGATGGCTACACCTTC. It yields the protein CASSLQGAWDGYTF.

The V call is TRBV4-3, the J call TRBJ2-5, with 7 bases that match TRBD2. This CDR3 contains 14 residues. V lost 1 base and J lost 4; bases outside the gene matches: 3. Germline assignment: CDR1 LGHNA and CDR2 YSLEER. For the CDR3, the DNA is TGCGCCAGCAGCCAAGGACTAGCTCCAGAGACCCAGTACTTC. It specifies CASSQGLAPETQYF.

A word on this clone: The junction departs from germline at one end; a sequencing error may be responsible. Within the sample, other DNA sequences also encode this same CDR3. The DNA of the CDR3 is TGTGCCAGCAGGGACGGGGACGAACAGTACTTC. This codes for CASRDGDEQYF. The chain joins TRBV6-5 to TRBJ2-7; the D call may be TRBD1 or TRBD2 (5 bases each). This CDR3 is built from 11 residues. The V gene's germline CDR1 is MNHEY and CDR2 SVGAGI.

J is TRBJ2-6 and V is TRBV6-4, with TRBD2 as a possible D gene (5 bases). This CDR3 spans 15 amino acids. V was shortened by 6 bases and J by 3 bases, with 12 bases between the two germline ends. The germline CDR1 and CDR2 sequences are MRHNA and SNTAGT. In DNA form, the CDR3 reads TGTGCCAGCAGAGATACTAGATATGGGGCCAACGTCCTGACTTTC. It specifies CASRDTRYGANVLTF.

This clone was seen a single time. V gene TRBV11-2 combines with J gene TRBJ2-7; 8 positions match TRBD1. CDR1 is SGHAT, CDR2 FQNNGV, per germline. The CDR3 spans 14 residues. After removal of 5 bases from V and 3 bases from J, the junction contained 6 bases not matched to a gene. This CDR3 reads CASSPGQVGYEQYF. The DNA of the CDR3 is TGTGCCAGCAGCCCGGGACAGGTTGGCTACGAGCAGTACTTC.

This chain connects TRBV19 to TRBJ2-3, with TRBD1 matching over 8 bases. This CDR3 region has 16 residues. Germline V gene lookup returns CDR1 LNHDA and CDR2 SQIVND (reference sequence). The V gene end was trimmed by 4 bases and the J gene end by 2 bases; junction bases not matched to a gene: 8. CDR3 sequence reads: CASSTSTGGTTDTQYF. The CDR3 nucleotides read TGTGCCAGTAGTACCTCAACAGGGGGGACCACAGATACGCAGTATTTT.

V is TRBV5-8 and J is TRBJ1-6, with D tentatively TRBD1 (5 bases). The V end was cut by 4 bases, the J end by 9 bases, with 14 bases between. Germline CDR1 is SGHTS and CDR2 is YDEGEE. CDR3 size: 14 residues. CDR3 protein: CASSLGGSSSPLHF. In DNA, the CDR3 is TGTGCCAGCAGCCTCGGGGGGTCTAGTTCACCCCTCCACTTT.

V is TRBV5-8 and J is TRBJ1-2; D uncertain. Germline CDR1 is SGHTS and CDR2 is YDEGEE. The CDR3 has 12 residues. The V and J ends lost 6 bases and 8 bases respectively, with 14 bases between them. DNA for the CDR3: TGTGCCAGCACCGATGGACTCGTGGGCTACACCTTC. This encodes CASTDGLVGYTF.

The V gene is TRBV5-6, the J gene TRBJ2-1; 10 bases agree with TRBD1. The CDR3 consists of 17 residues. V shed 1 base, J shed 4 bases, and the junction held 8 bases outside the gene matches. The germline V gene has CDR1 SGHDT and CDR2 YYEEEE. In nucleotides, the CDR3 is TGTGCCAGCAGCTTGATTTCCCCGGGACAGGGGTACAATGAGCAGTTCTTC. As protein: CASSLISPGQGYNEQFF.